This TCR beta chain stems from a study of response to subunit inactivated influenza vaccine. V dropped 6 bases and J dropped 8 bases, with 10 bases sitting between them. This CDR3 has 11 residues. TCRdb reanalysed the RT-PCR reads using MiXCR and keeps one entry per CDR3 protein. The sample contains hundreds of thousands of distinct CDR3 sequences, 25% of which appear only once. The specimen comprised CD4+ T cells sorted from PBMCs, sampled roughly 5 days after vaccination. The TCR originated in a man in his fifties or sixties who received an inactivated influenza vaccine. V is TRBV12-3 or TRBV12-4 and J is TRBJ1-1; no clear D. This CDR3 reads CASSSGLEAFF. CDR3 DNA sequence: TGTGCCAGCAGCTCCGGGCTCGAAGCTTTCTTT.